These 32 T cell receptor beta chains originate from one sample sequenced in a study of blood T cell repertoires in COVID-19. TCRdb's table, derived via immunoSEQ multiplex PCR, lists solely in-frame clones and lacks some. The sample lists approximately 300,000 clones, 85% to 95% occurring once. Sequenced sample: PBMCs or T cells enriched from blood (not recorded which). These receptors were obtained from a woman between 25 and 40 years old who had been exposed to COVID-19.

The rearrangement links TRBV7-9 to TRBJ2-7; 9 bases line up with TRBD1. Per the germline V gene, CDR1 is SEHNR and CDR2 is FQNEAQ (reference sequence). V gave up 4 bases and J gave up 7 bases; unmatched junction bases: 8. This CDR3 spans 14 amino acids. This CDR3 reads CASSSGQGRWEQYF. CDR3 nucleotides: TGTGCCAGCAGCTCGGGACAGGGACGATGGGAGCAGTACTTC.

This clone was recorded a few times. The chain links TRBV4-2 to TRBJ1-2; 8 positions match TRBD1. There are 15 residues in the CDR3. The germline V gene has CDR1 LGHNA and CDR2 YNFKEQ. V was pared by 4 bases and J by 4 bases, with 8 bases of the junction left unmatched. CDR3 DNA: TGTGCCAGCAGCCGAGCCGGGACAGGTCTCTATGGCTACACCTTC. As protein: CASSRAGTGLYGYTF.

The gene calls are TRBV18 and TRBJ1-1; D is perhaps TRBD1 (6 bases). The CDR3 contains 14 residues. Per germline, CDR1 KGHSH and CDR2 LQKENI. V lost 2 bases and J 3 bases, leaving 10 bases between the germline ends. CDR3 bases: TGTGCCAGCTCACCAGTAGCAGGGGACACTGAAGCTTTCTTT. This codes for CASSPVAGDTEAFF.

CDR3 bases: TGCGCCAGCAGTACCGGGACAGGGTCCCCCCAGAACTATGGCTACACCTTC. This encodes CASSTGTGSPQNYGYTF. This sequence joins TRBV10-1 and TRBJ1-2, with 9 bases aligning to TRBD1. CDR1 and CDR2 (germline): WNHNN, SYGVQD (reference sequence). The junction had 12 bases not matched to a gene; V was cut back by 5 bases and J by 2 bases. This CDR3 spans 17 amino acids.

This rearrangement joins TRBV4-3 to TRBJ1-2; D gene uncertain. The germline V and J ends were trimmed by 0 bases and 3 bases, with 14 bases remaining between them. The CDR3 sequence is 16 residues long. Germline CDR1 LGHNA, CDR2 YSLEER. The CDR3 DNA sequence: TGCGCCAGCAGCCAAGATGGAGGGAGAGATGACTATGGCTACACCTTC. Translation gives CASSQDGGRDDYGYTF.

This clone occurred once. The J gene is TRBJ1-2, the V gene TRBV12-5; a possible D gene is TRBD1 (6 bases). V lost 6 bases to trimming and J lost 4 bases, with 9 bases between them. The CDR3 runs to 12 residues. CDR1 LGHNT and CDR2 FRNRAP come from the germline V gene. Written as DNA, the CDR3 is TGTGCTAGTGGACAGGGTGGCTATGGCTACACCTTC. Protein: CASGQGGYGYTF.

This chain joins TRBV10-2 and TRBJ1-1; 8 nucleotides line up with TRBD1. The trim removed 5 bases at V and 2 bases at J, leaving 4 bases unmatched. Germline V gene data show CDR1 as WSHSY and CDR2 as SAAADI. The CDR3 totals 14 residues. CDR3: CASSLQGVNTEAFF. CDR3 DNA: TGCGCCAGCAGTTTACAGGGGGTTAACACTGAAGCTTTCTTT.

V usage is TRBV7-9 and J usage is TRBJ1-2; D is perhaps TRBD1 (6 bases). The CDR3 is 14 amino acids. Germline CDR1 is SEHNR and CDR2 is FQNEAQ (reference sequence). V lost 6 bases to trimming and J lost 3 bases, with 14 bases between them. The CDR3 region has the DNA TGTGCCAGCAGTAATCAGGGGAAATACTATGGCTACACCTTC. Its translation: CASSNQGKYYGYTF.

The rearrangement joins TRBV4-3 to TRBJ2-2; no clear D. Trimming took off 3 bases at V and 4 bases at J, with 12 bases between the two ends. Germline lookup yields CDR1 LGHNA and CDR2 YSLEER. This CDR3 region has 15 residues. CDR3 nucleotide sequence: TGCGCCAGCAGCCATAGCCCCCTTGGCACCGGGGAGCTGTTTTTT. Amino acid sequence: CASSHSPLGTGELFF.

J is TRBJ1-4 and V is TRBV19; the D is unclear. CDR3 length: 15 residues. Germline values: CDR1 LNHDA, CDR2 SQIVND (reference sequence). Trimming stripped 3 bases from V and 8 bases from J, with 16 bases between. For the CDR3, the DNA is TGTGCCAGTAGTATCAACATCGGAGGGCGAGAAAAACTGTTTTTT. Encoded protein: CASSINIGGREKLFF. Together with reference TRBV19 and TRBJ1-4, the CDR3 gives the full variable domain: DGGITQSPKYLFRKEGQNVTLSCEQNLNHDAMYWYRQDPGQGLRLIYYSQIVNDFQKGDIAEGYSVSREKKESFPLTVTSAQKNPTAFYLCASSINIGGREKLFFGSGTQLSVL.

The J gene is TRBJ1-1, the V gene TRBV9; D is ambiguous. Germline CDR1 reads SGDLS; CDR2 reads YYNGEE. The CDR3 runs 13 residues. V shed 4 bases and J shed 8 bases, with 15 bases lying between them. The CDR3 is CASSTRSGGEAFF. In DNA form, the CDR3 reads TGTGCCAGCAGCACCCGTAGCGGTGGGGAAGCTTTCTTT.

This clone was detected a few times. The gene calls are TRBV25-1 and TRBJ2-7; 7 bases match TRBD1. CDR3 length: 15 amino acids. V lost 8 bases, J lost 7 bases, and 17 bases stayed unmatched. The germline CDR1 and CDR2 sequences are MGHDK and SYGVNS. CDR3 nucleotides: TGTGCCAGCGCGGCTATAGACAGGGCCGTAGGGGAGCAGTACTTC. Translating it yields CASAAIDRAVGEQYF.

This chain uses TRBV4-3 with TRBJ1-2; D remains ambiguous. Germline CDR1 LGHNA, CDR2 YSLEER. The ends were cut back, 6 bases at V and 3 bases at J, with 14 bases in the middle. CDR3 length equals 14 residues. The CDR3 here is CASRPGEGYYGYTF. CDR3 nucleotides: TGCGCCAGCAGACCCGGGGAGGGCTACTATGGCTACACCTTC.

This clone was detected once. This rearrangement joins TRBV4-3 to TRBJ2-7, with 7 bases lining up with TRBD2. CDR1 is LGHNA and CDR2 is YSLEER in the germline V gene. The V segment lost 0 bases and the J segment 6 bases; nucleotides outside the gene matches: 8. The CDR3 has 15 amino acids. CDR3 in amino acids: CASSQDLTSSGEQYF. The CDR3 DNA reads TGCGCCAGCAGCCAAGATCTGACTAGCTCGGGCGAGCAGTACTTC.

This chain links TRBV7-9 with TRBJ2-2; 9 positions agree with TRBD1. This CDR3 region has 14 residues. With 4 bases clipped from V and 10 bases from J, the junction kept 7 bases outside the gene matches. CDR1 and CDR2 (germline): SEHNR, FQNEAQ (reference sequence). CDR3: CASSSKDRGVELFF. CDR3 coding DNA: TGTGCCAGCAGCTCCAAGGACAGGGGAGTGGAGCTGTTTTTT. The complete variable domain, with remaining parts taken from reference TRBV7-9 and TRBJ2-2, reads DTGVSQNPRHKITKRGQNVTFRCDPISEHNRLYWYRQTLGQGPEFLTYFQNEAQLEKSRLLSDRFSAERPKGSFSTLEIQRTEQGDSAMYLCASSSKDRGVELFFGEGSRLTVL.

This chain connects TRBV4-1 to TRBJ1-6; D unclear. CDR3 length: 14 residues. V lost 0 bases and J lost 9, with 9 bases in between. Germline CDR1 MGHRA, CDR2 YSYEKL. CDR3 loop: CASSQDPPGSPLHF. The CDR3, as DNA: TGCGCCAGCAGCCAAGATCCCCCGGGTTCACCCCTCCACTTT.

The sample holds one count of this clone. The chain has TRBV3-1 (or the pseudogene TRBV3-2) and TRBJ2-7; D is perhaps TRBD1 (6 bases). The germline gives CDR1 LGHDT, CDR2 YNNKEL (reference sequence). Trimming shortened V by 5 bases and J by 1 base, and 9 bases separated the two germline ends. The CDR3 loop spans 13 amino acids. The CDR3 is CASSSRGSYEQYF. In DNA, the CDR3 is TGTGCCAGCAGCTCCAGGGGATCCTACGAGCAGTACTTC.

This clone occurred once. The gene calls are TRBV6-5 and TRBJ1-2; possibly TRBD1 for D (6 bases). Trimming pared 2 bases from V and 5 bases from J, leaving 12 bases between. The germline V gene has CDR1 MNHEY and CDR2 SVGAGI. The CDR3 loop spans 14 amino acids. The CDR3 sequence is CASSYQQGDYGYTF. The CDR3 DNA sequence: TGTGCCAGCAGTTACCAACAGGGAGATTATGGCTACACCTTC.

V gene TRBV19 combines with J gene TRBJ1-2; 11 bases match TRBD1. CDR1 and CDR2 from the germline V gene are LNHDA and SQIVND (reference sequence). The trim removed 4 bases at V and 4 bases at J, leaving 11 bases unmatched. The CDR3 spans 17 residues. CDR3 bases: TGTGCCAGTAGTAGATGGACAGGGGGCACATCACGCTATGGCTACACCTTC. Translation: CASSRWTGGTSRYGYTF.

The rearrangement joins TRBV4-2 to TRBJ2-1, with 11 bases matching TRBD2. CDR3 length equals 19 residues. Germline V gene lookup returns CDR1 LGHNA and CDR2 YNFKEQ. The trim removed 3 bases at V and 1 base at J, leaving 11 bases unmatched. CDR3 region: CASSHGLAGSYGSYNEQFF. CDR3 in DNA: TGTGCCAGCAGCCACGGACTAGCGGGTAGTTATGGGTCCTACAATGAGCAGTTCTTC.

The rearrangement uses TRBV5-1 and TRBJ2-5; 10 bases fit TRBD2. With V trimmed by 0 bases and J by 5 bases, 10 bases remained unmatched. CDR1 is SGHRS, CDR2 YFSETQ, per germline. There are 17 residues in the CDR3. CDR3 in amino acids: CASSLEGLAGVFETQYF. Written as DNA, the CDR3 is TGCGCCAGCAGCTTGGAAGGGCTAGCGGGGGTATTTGAGACCCAGTACTTC.

The chain has TRBV2 and TRBJ2-3, with D tentatively TRBD1 (5 bases). V was pared by 3 bases and J by 6 bases, with 7 bases between. This CDR3 region has 12 residues. CDR1 is SNHLY, CDR2 FYNNEI, per germline. CDR3 sequence (DNA): TGTGCCAGCAGTGACAGGGCGGATACGCAGTATTTT. Its protein product is CASSDRADTQYF.

The chain links TRBV24-1 to TRBJ2-1, with 13 positions matching TRBD2. The CDR3 length is 16 residues. Germline V gene lookup returns CDR1 KGHDR and CDR2 SFDVKD. V was pared by 7 bases and J by 10 bases, with 12 bases of the junction left unmatched. The CDR3 protein is CATSTTSGGFLGEQFF. CDR3 in DNA: TGTGCCACCAGCACGACTAGCGGGGGGTTTCTTGGAGAGCAGTTCTTC.

V usage is TRBV4-1 and J usage is TRBJ2-5; 7 positions agree with TRBD1. From germline, CDR1 is MGHRA and CDR2 YSYEKL. V shed 4 bases and J 5 bases; nucleotides not matched to a gene: 7. The CDR3 has 14 amino acids. CDR3 loop: CASSPMGQFETQYF. CDR3 DNA: TGCGCCAGCAGCCCCATGGGACAGTTCGAGACCCAGTACTTC.

The rearrangement joins TRBV24-1 to TRBJ1-5; 8 bases are shared with TRBD1. This CDR3 has 15 residues. V shed 4 bases and J 7 bases; nucleotides not matched to a gene: 8. Germline V CDR1 and CDR2: KGHDR, SFDVKD. CDR3 nucleotide sequence: TGTGCCACCAGTGACCGCGGTACAGGGGGGCAGCCCCAGCATTTT. Translating gives CATSDRGTGGQPQHF.

The V gene is TRBV18, the J gene TRBJ1-1, with TRBD1 identical over 9 bases. Germline-derived CDR1 and CDR2 are KGHSH and LQKENI. This CDR3 is built from 14 residues. Losses at the gene ends were 6 bases for V and 11 bases for J; bases not matched to a gene: 13. Here the CDR3 reads CASSPAYRGQEAFF. CDR3 in DNA: TGTGCCAGCTCCCCCGCTTACAGGGGGCAGGAGGCTTTCTTT.

The chain has TRBV25-1 and TRBJ1-4, with TRBD1 identical over 8 bases. CDR3 length: 14 residues. Germline lookup yields CDR1 MGHDK and CDR2 SYGVNS. V gave up 5 bases and J gave up 8 bases; unmatched junction bases: 7. CDR3 in amino acids: CASSTRTGNEKLFF. CDR3 DNA: TGTGCCAGCAGTACCCGGACAGGGAACGAAAAACTGTTTTTT.

This clone appeared once. This chain joins TRBV4-3 and TRBJ2-7; maybe TRBD1 (6 bases). Per the germline V gene, CDR1 is LGHNA and CDR2 is YSLEER. This CDR3 is built from 16 residues. With 3 bases removed from V and 2 bases from J, the gap between germline ends came to 17 bases. The CDR3 sequence: CASSHILRQATYEQYF. CDR3 in DNA: TGCGCCAGCAGCCATATACTCAGACAGGCCACCTACGAGCAGTACTTC.

This sequence joins TRBV7-6 and TRBJ2-7, with 7 bases matching TRBD1. Trimming at V came to 5 bases and at J to 3 bases, leaving 10 bases not matched to a gene. CDR3 length equals 15 residues. CDR1 SGHVS and CDR2 FNYEAQ come from the germline V gene. The CDR3 spells CASSLRVGGGYEQYF. The CDR3 DNA sequence: TGTGCCAGCAGCCTGCGGGTAGGGGGCGGCTACGAGCAGTACTTC.

V usage is TRBV6-1 and J usage is TRBJ1-1; 7 bases map to TRBD1. V lost 3 bases to trimming and J lost 4 bases; unmatched junction nucleotides: 2. Germline assignment: CDR1 MNHNS and CDR2 SASEGT. The CDR3 is 13 residues long. The CDR3 protein is CASSEGTATEAFF. The CDR3 DNA is TGTGCCAGCAGTGAGGGGACAGCCACTGAAGCTTTCTTT.

This clone appeared once. The chain combines TRBV6-5 with TRBJ2-2; D is possibly TRBD1 (5 bases). Germline lookup yields CDR1 MNHEY and CDR2 SVGAGI. This CDR3 is built from 12 residues. Between the trimmed V and J ends, which lost 7 bases and 5 bases, there was a span of 8 bases. The CDR3 bases are TGTGCCAGCACGACAGTGACCGGGGAGCTGTTTTTT. Translating gives CASTTVTGELFF.

The rearrangement uses TRBV6-5 and TRBJ1-6; TRBD1 might be the D (5 bases). Germline CDR1 reads MNHEY; CDR2 reads SVGAGI. The V end was cut by 6 bases, the J end by 7 bases, with 7 bases between. The CDR3 contains 12 residues. CDR3 DNA sequence: TGTGCCAGCAGCGACAGAAATTCACCCCTCCACTTT. Translated, it gives CASSDRNSPLHF.